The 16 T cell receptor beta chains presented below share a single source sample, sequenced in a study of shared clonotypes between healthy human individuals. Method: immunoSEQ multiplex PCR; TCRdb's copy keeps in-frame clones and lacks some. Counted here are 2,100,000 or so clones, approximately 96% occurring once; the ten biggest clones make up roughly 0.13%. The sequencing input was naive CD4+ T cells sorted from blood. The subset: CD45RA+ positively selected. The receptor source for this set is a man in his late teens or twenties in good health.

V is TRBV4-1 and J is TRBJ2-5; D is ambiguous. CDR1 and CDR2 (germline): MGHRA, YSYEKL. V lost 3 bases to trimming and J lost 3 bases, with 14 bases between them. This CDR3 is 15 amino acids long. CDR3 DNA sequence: TGCGCCAGCAGCCAGAGCCCGTTAACCAAAGAGACCCAGTACTTC. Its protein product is CASSQSPLTKETQYF.

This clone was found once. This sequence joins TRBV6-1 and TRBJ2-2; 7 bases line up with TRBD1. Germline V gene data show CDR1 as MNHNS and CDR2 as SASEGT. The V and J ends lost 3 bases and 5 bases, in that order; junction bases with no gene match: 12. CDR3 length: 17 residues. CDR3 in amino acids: CASSDNRRQGLTGELFF. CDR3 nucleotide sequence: TGTGCCAGCAGTGATAATCGTCGACAGGGATTAACCGGGGAGCTGTTTTTT.

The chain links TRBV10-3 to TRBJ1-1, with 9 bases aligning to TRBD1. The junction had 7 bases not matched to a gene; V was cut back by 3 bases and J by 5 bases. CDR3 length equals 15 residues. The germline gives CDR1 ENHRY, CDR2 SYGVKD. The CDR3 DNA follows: TGTGCCATCAGTGACTTGGGACAGGGAGGGACTGAAGCTTTCTTT. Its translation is CAISDLGQGGTEAFF.

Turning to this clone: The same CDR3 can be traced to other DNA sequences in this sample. The CDR3 loop is CASSPGTYEQYF. The CDR3 DNA follows: TGTGCCAGCAGTCCGGGCACCTACGAGCAGTACTTC. The chain uses TRBV6-5 and TRBJ2-7; no firm D call. Germline CDR1 is MNHEY and CDR2 is SVGAGI. This CDR3 is built from 12 residues. Trimming took 5 bases from V and 2 from J, leaving 7 bases between them.

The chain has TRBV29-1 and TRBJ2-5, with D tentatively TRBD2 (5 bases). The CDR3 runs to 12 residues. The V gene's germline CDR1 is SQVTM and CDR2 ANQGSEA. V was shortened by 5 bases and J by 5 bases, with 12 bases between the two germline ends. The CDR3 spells CSVMREWETQYF. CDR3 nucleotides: TGCAGCGTTATGAGGGAGTGGGAGACCCAGTACTTC.

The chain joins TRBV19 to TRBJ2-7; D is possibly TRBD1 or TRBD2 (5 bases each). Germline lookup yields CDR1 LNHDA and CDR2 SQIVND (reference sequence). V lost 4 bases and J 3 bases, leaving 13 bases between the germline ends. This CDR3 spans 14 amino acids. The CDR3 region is CASSKQGRDYEQYF. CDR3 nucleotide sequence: TGTGCCAGTAGTAAGCAGGGACGGGACTACGAGCAGTACTTC.

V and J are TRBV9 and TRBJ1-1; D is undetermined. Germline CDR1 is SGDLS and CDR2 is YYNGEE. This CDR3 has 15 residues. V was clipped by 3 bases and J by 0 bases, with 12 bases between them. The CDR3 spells CASSEEGEMNTEAFF. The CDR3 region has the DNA TGTGCCAGCAGCGAGGAGGGAGAAATGAACACTGAAGCTTTCTTT.

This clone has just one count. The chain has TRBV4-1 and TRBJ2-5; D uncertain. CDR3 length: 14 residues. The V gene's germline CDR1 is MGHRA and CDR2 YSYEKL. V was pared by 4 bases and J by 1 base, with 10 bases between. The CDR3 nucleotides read TGCGCCAGCAGCCCCCGGACGTCCCAAGAGACCCAGTACTTC. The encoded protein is CASSPRTSQETQYF.

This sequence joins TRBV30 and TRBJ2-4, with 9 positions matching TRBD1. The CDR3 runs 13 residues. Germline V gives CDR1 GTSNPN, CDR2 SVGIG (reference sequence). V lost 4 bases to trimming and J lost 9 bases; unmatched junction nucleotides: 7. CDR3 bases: TGTGCCTGGACGGGACAGGGTAATGGCATTCAGTACTTC. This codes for CAWTGQGNGIQYF. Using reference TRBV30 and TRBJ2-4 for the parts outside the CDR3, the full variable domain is SQTIHQWPATLVQPVGSPLSLECTVEGTSNPNLYWYRQAAGRGLQLLFYSVGIGQISSEVPQNLSASRPQDRQFILSSKKLLLSDSGFYLCAWTGQGNGIQYFGAGTRLSVL.

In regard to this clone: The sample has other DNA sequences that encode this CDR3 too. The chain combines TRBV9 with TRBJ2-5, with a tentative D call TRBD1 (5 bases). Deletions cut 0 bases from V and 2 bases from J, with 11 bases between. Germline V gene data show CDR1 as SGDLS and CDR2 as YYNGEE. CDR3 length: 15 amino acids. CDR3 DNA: TGTGCCAGCAGCGTAGGGGCAGGGCCTCAAGAGACCCAGTACTTC. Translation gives CASSVGAGPQETQYF. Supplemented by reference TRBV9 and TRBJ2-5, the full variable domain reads DSGVTQTPKHLITATGQRVTLRCSPRSGDLSVYWYQQSLDQGLQFLIQYYNGEERAKGNILERFSAQQFPDLHSELNLSSLELGDSALYFCASSVGAGPQETQYFGPGTRLLVL.

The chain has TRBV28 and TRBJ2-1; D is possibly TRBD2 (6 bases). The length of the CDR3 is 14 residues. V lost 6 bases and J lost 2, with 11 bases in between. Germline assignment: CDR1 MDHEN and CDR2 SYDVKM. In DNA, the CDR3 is TGTGCCAGCAGGGAGGGTGGTACCTACAATGAGCAGTTCTTC. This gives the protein CASREGGTYNEQFF.

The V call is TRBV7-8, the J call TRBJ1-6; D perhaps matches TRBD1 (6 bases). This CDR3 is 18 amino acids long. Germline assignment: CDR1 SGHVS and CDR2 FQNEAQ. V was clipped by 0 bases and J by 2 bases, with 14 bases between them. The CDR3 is CASSLAGTGRTYNSPLHF. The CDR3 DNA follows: TGTGCCAGCAGCTTAGCGGGAACAGGGAGGACCTATAATTCACCCCTCCACTTT. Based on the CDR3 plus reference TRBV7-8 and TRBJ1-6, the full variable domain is GAGVSQSPRYKVAKRGQDVALRCDPISGHVSLFWYQQALGQGPEFLTYFQNEAQLDKSGLPSDRFFAERPEGSVSTLKIQRTQQEDSAVYLCASSLAGTGRTYNSPLHFGNGTRLTVT.

The CDR3 sequence is CASSLEVSGDKLFF. CDR3 sequence (DNA): TGTGCCAGCAGCTTAGAGGTGTCGGGGGACAAACTGTTTTTT. J is TRBJ1-4 and V is TRBV7-2; possible D gene TRBD1, 5 bases. V shed 1 base and J shed 11 bases, with 14 bases lying between them. CDR1 and CDR2 (germline): SGHTA, FQGNSA. The CDR3 extends over 14 amino acids.

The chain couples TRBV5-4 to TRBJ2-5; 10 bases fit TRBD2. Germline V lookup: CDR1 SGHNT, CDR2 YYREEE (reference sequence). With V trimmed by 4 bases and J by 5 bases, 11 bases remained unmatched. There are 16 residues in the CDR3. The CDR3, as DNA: TGTGCCAGCAGCCGCGGACTAGCGGTCCTGGAGGAGACCCAGTACTTC. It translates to CASSRGLAVLEETQYF.

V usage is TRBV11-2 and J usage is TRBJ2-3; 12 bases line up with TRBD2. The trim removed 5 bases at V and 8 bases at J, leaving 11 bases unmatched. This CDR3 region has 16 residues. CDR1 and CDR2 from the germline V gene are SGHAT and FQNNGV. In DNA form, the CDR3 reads TGTGCCAGCAGCCAAGGACTAGCGGGACTCCTCCTTACGCAGTATTTT. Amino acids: CASSQGLAGLLLTQYF.

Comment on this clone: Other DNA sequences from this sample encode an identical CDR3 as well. The DNA for the CDR3 is TGCAGTGCTACCGGATCCTACGAGCAGTACTTC. It codes for CSATGSYEQYF. The chain uses TRBV20-1 and TRBJ2-7; D uncertain. Between the trimmed V and J ends, which lost 4 bases and 1 base, there was a span of 5 bases. CDR3 length: 11 amino acids. Germline CDR1 is DFQATT and CDR2 is SNEGSKA (reference sequence).